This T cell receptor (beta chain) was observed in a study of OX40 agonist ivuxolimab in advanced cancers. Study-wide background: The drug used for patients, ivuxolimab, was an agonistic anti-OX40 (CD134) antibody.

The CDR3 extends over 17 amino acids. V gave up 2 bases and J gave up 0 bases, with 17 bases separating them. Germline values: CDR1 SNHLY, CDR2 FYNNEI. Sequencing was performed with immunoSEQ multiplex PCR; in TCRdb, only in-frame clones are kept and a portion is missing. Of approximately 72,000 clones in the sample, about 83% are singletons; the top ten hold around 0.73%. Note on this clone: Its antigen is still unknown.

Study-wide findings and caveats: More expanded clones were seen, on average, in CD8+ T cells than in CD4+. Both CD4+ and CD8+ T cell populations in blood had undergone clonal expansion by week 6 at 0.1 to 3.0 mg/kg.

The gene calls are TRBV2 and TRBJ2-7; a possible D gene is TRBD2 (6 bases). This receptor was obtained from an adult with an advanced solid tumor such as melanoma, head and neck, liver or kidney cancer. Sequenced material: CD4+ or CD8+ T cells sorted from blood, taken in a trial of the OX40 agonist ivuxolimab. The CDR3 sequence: CASSERMAGQISYEQYF. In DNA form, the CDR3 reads TGTGCCAGCAGTGAAAGGATGGCGGGGCAGATCTCCTACGAGCAGTACTTC.